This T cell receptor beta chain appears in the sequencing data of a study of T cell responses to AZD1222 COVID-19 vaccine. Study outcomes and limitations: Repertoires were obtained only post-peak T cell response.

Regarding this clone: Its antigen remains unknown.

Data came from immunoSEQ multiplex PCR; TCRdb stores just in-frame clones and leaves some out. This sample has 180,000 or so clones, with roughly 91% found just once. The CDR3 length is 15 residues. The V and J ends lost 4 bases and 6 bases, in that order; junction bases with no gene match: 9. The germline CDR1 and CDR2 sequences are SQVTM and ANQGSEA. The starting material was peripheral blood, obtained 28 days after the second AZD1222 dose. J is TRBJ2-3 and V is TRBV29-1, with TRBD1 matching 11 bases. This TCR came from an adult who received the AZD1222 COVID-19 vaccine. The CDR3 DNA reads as TGCAGCGTTGTCCCGGACAGGGGGCCATGGGATACGCAGTATTTT. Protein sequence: CSVVPDRGPWDTQYF.